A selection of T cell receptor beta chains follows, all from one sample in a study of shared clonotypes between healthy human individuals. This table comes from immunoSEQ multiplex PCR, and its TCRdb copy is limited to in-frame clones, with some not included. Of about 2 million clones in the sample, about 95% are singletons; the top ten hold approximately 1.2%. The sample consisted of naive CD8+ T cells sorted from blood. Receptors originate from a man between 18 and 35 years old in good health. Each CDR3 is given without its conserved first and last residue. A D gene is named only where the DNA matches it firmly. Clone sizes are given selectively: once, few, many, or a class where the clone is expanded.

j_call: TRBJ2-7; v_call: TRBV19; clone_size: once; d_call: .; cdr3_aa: ASSVTLAKSSYEQY
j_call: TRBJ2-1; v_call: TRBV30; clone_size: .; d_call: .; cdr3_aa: AWSVEGGNEQF
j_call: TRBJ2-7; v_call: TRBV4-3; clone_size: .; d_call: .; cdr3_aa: ASSQAWAPYEQY
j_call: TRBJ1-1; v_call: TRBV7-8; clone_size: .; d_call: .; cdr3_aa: ASSLEPENTEAF
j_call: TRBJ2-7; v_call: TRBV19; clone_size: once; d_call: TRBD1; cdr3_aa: ASTPGHGTEDYEQY
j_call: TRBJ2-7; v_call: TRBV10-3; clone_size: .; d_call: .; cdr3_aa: AISDWQLEQY
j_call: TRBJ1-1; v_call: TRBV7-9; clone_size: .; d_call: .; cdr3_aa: ASSSLVFTEAF
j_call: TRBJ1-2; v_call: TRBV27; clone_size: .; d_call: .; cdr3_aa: ASSLSQGAYGYT
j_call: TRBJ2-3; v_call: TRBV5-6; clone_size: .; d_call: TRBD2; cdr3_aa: ASSVGSGGAGDTQY
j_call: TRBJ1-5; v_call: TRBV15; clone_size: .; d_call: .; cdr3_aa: ATSLDRLSNQPQH
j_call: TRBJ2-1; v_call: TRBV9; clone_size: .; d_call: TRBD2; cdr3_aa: ASSVDRTSGGSYNEQF
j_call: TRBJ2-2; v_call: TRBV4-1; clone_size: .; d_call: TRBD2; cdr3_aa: ASSQVTSGTGELF
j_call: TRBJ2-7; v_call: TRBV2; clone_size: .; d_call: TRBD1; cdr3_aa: ASSEAAGGGYEQY
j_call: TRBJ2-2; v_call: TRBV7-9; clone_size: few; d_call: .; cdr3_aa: ASSPDTLTGELF
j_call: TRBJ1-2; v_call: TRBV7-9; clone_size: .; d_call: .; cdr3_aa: ASSLPSKPEGYT
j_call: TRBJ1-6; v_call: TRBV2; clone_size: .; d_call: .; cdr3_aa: ASSDAGVLNSPLH
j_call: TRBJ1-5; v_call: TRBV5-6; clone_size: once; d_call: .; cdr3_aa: ASSTGASNQPQH
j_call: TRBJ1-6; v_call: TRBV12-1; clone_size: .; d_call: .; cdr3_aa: ASSPRQDHNSPLH
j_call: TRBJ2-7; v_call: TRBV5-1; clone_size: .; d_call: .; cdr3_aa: ASSSGVSYEQY
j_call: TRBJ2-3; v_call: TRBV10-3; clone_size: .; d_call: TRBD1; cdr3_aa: AIRDRGSTDTQY
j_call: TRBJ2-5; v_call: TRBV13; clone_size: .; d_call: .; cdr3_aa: ASSSNRGVETQY
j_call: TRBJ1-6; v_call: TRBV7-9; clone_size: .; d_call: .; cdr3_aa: ASSPDIFGSPLH
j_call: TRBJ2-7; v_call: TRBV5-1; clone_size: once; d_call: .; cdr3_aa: ASDGLWQY
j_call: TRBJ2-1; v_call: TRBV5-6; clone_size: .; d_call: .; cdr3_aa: ASSRPGTEHF
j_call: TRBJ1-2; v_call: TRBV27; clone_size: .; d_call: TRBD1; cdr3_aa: ASSLTGTAGYT
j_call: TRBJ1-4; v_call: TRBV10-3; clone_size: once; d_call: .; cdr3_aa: AISAFNNLYPNSGEKLF